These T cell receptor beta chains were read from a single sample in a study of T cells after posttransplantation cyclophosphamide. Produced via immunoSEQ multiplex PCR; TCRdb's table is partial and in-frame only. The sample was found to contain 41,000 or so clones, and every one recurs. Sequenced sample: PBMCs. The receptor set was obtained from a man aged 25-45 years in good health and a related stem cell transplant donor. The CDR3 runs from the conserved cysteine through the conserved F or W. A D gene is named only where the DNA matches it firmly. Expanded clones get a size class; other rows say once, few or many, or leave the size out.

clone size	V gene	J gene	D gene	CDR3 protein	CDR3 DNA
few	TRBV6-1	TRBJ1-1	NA	CASSQWTANTEAFF	TGTGCCAGCAGTCAATGGACAGCGAACACTGAAGCTTTCTTT
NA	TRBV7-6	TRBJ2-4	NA	CASSPSQRNWAKNIQYF	TGTGCCAGCAGTCCCTCCCAGCGAAACTGGGCCAAAAACATTCAGTACTTC
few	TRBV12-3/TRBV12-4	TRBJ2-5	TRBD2	CASSFGGGAGETQYF	TGTGCCAGCAGTTTCGGCGGGGGGGCAGGAGAGACCCAGTACTTC
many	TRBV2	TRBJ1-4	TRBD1	CASRFRDRDEKLFF	TGTGCCAGCAGGTTCCGGGACAGGGATGAAAAACTGTTTTTT
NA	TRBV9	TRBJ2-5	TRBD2	CASSVDPSGGSTETQYF	TGTGCCAGCAGCGTAGACCCTAGCGGGGGCTCGACAGAGACCCAGTACTTC
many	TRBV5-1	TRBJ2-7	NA	CASSPRTDSSYEQYF	TGCGCCAGCAGCCCCCGGACAGATAGCTCCTACGAGCAGTACTTC
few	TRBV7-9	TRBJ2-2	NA	CASSKTWTGELFF	TGTGCCAGCAGCAAGACATGGACCGGGGAGCTGTTTTTT
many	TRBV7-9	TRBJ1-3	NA	CASGAQGFSGNTIYF	TGTGCCAGCGGGGCCCAGGGTTTCTCTGGAAACACCATATATTTT
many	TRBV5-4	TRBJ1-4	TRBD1	CASSSQGAGEKLFF	TGTGCCAGCAGCTCACAGGGGGCCGGCGAAAAACTGTTTTTT
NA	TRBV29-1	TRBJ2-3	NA	CSAVLTDTQYF	TGCAGCGCCGTACTAACAGATACGCAGTATTTT
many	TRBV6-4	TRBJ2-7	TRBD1	CASTDSGQGPNEQYF	TGTGCCAGCACCGATAGTGGACAGGGGCCGAACGAGCAGTACTTC
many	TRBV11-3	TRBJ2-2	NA	CASSSLTGELFF	TGTGCCAGCAGCTCCCTCACCGGGGAGCTGTTTTTT
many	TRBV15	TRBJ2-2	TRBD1	CATRGGQGDTGELFF	TGTGCCACCCGAGGAGGACAGGGCGACACCGGGGAGCTGTTTTTT
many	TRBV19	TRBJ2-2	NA	CASVDRTMINTGELFF	TGTGCCAGTGTCGACAGAACTATGATAAACACCGGGGAGCTGTTTTTT
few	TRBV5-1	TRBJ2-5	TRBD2	CASSSNLLAGDQETQYF	TGCGCCAGCAGCTCGAACCTACTAGCGGGGGACCAAGAGACCCAGTACTTC
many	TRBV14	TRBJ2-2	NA	CASSQKGSGELFF	TGTGCCAGCAGCCAGAAGGGGAGCGGGGAGCTGTTTTTT
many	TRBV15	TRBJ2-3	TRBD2	CATSRVTSGGTDTQYF	TGTGCCACCAGCAGAGTGACCAGCGGGGGGACAGATACGCAGTATTTT
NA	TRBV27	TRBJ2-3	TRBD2	CASSNLLAGGPASTDTQYF	TGTGCCAGCAGTAACCTACTAGCGGGGGGGCCCGCTAGCACAGATACGCAGTATTTT
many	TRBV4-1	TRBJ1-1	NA	CASSQYLGQTEAFF	TGCGCCAGCAGCCAATATCTTGGACAGACTGAAGCTTTCTTT
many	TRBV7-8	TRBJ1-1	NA	CASSLSERNTEAFF	TGTGCCAGCAGCTTATCCGAGCGGAACACTGAAGCTTTCTTT
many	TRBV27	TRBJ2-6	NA	CASSLRGRSFGANVLTF	TGTGCCAGCAGTTTAAGAGGCCGATCCTTTGGGGCCAACGTCCTGACTTTC
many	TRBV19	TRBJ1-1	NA	CASSIGGRDTEAFF	TGTGCCAGTAGTATAGGAGGGCGGGATACCGAAGCTTTCTTT
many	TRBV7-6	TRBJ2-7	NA	CASSRGLKYEQYF	TGTGCCAGCAGCCGAGGACTGAAGTACGAGCAGTACTTC
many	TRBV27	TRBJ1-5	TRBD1	CASRTGVGQPQHF	TGTGCCAGCAGGACAGGGGTGGGTCAGCCCCAGCATTTT
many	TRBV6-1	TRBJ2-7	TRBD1	CASKVQGTYEQYF	TGTGCCAGCAAGGTACAGGGGACCTACGAGCAGTACTTC
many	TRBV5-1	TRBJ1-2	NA	CASSPGGSPNYGYTF	TGCGCCAGCAGCCCTGGGGGGAGCCCTAACTATGGCTACACCTTC
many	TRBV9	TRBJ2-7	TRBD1	CASSVDFGAQGREQYF	TGTGCCAGCAGCGTTGACTTCGGGGCACAGGGGAGAGAGCAGTACTTC
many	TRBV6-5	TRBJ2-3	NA	CASAEGGRTDTQYF	TGTGCCAGCGCCGAAGGGGGTCGCACAGATACGCAGTATTTT
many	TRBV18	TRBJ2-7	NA	CASSRTVYDYEQYF	TGTGCCAGCTCACGAACGGTTTATGATTACGAGCAGTACTTC
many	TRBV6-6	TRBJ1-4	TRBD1	CASSSAVRQGGEKLFF	TGTGCCAGCAGTTCGGCTGTTAGACAGGGTGGTGAAAAACTGTTTTTT
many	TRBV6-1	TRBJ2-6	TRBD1	CASSGRDRGSSGANVLTF	TGTGCCAGCAGTGGGAGGGACAGGGGGAGCTCTGGGGCCAACGTCCTGACTTTC
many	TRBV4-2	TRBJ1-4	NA	CASSQAQGQEKLFF	TGTGCCAGCAGCCAAGCCCAGGGTCAGGAAAAACTGTTTTTT
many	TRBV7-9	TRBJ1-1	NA	CASSLEGRTIEAFF	TGTGCCAGCAGCTTGGAGGGCAGAACGATAGAAGCTTTCTTT
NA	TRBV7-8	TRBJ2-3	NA	CASSSTFSTDTQYF	TGTGCCAGCAGCTCAACATTTTCCACAGATACGCAGTATTTT
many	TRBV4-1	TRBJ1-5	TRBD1	CASSQEGFGQGNQPQHF	TGCGCCAGCAGCCAAGAAGGTTTCGGACAGGGTAATCAGCCCCAGCATTTT
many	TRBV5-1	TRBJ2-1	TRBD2	CASSLIPPSGVSYNEQFF	TGCGCCAGCAGCTTAATCCCTCCTAGCGGGGTGTCCTACAATGAGCAGTTCTTC
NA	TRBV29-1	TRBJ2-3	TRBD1	CSGRDSRTDTQYF	TGCAGCGGCCGGGACAGCCGCACAGATACGCAGTATTTT
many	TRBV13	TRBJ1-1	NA	CASSLGGSGTEAFF	TGTGCCAGCAGCTTAGGTGGGTCGGGCACTGAAGCTTTCTTT
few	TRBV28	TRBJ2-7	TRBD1	CASSEPGQGFGEQYF	TGTGCCAGCAGTGAACCGGGACAGGGATTCGGAGAGCAGTACTTC
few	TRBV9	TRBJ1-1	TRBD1	CASSVGTVGTEAFF	TGTGCCAGCAGCGTGGGGACAGTGGGCACTGAAGCTTTCTTT
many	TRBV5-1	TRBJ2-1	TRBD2	CASSLEESGVGSYNEQFF	TGCGCCAGCAGCTTGGAGGAAAGCGGGGTAGGATCCTACAATGAGCAGTTCTTC
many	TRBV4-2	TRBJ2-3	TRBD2	CASSQEGGRGGEVRWGTDTQYF	TGTGCCAGCAGCCAAGAGGGGGGTCGCGGGGGAGAGGTACGGTGGGGCACAGATACGCAGTATTTT
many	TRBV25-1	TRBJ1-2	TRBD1	CASSGQGATLNYGYTF	TGTGCCAGCAGTGGACAGGGGGCTACCCTTAACTATGGCTACACCTTC
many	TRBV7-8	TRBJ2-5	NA	CASSETRQQETQYF	TGTGCCAGCAGCGAAACGAGACAGCAAGAGACCCAGTACTTC
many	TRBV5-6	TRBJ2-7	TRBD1	CASSPGQGSYEQYF	TGTGCCAGCAGCCCTGGACAGGGCTCCTACGAGCAGTACTTC
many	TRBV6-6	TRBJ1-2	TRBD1	CASSTGGRGYTF	TGTGCCAGCAGTACAGGGGGGAGGGGCTACACCTTC
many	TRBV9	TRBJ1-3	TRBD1	CASSGQGKTGNTIYF	TGTGCCAGCAGCGGACAGGGTAAAACTGGAAACACCATATATTTT
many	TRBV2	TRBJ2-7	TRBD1	CASSEFRTGLEQYF	TGTGCCAGCAGTGAATTCCGGACAGGGCTCGAGCAGTACTTC
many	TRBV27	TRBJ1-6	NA	CASSYGTRDNSPLHF	TGTGCCAGCAGTTATGGGACACGGGATAATTCACCCCTCCACTTT
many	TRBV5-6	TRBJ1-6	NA	CASSLRVFGSPLHF	TGTGCCAGCAGCTTACGGGTGTTCGGTTCACCCCTCCACTTT
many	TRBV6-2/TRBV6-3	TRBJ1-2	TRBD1	CASSPDRVLGGYTF	TGTGCCAGCAGTCCGGACAGGGTACTTGGTGGCTACACCTTC
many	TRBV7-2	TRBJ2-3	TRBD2	CASSLELAGASDTQYF	TGTGCCAGCAGCTTAGAACTAGCGGGGGCCTCAGATACGCAGTATTTT
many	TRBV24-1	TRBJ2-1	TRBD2	CATSDSTSGGLSEQFF	TGTGCCACCAGTGACTCGACTAGCGGGGGGTTAAGTGAGCAGTTCTTC
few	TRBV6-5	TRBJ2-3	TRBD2	CASSRGLASDTQYF	TGTGCCAGCAGCCGGGGACTAGCTAGCGATACGCAGTATTTT
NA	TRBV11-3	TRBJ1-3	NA	CASSSLTGNTIYF	TGTGCCAGCAGCTCTCTTACTGGAAACACCATATATTTT
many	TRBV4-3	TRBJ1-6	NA	CASSQLQSSYNSPLHF	TGCGCCAGCAGCCAATTACAGAGCTCCTATAATTCACCCCTCCACTTT
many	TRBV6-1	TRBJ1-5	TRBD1	CASSEYRGQPQHF	TGTGCCAGCAGTGAGTACAGGGGTCAGCCCCAGCATTTT
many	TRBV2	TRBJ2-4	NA	CASSRLVLAKNIQYF	TGTGCCAGCAGCCGACTAGTCTTAGCCAAAAACATTCAGTACTTC
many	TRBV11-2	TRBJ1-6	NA	CASSLDSGNSPLHF	TGTGCCAGCAGCTTAGATTCCGGTAATTCACCCCTCCACTTT